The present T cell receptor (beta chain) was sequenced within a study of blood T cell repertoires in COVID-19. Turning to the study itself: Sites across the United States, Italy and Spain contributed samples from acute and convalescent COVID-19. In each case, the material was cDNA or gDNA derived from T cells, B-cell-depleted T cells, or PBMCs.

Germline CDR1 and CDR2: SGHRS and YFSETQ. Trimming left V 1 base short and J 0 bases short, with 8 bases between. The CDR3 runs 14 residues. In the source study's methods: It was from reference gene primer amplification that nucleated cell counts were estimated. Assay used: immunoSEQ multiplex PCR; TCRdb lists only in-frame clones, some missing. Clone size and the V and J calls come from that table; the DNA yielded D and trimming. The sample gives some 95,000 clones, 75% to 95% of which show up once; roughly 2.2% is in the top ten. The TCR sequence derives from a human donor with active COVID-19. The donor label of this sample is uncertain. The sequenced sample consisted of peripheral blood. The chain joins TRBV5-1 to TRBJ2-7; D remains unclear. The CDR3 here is CASSLSPSSYEQYF. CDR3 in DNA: TGCGCCAGCAGCTTGTCGCCGAGCTCCTACGAGCAGTACTTC.